The 27 T cell receptor beta chains reported below all come from one sample, sequenced in a study of T cells in Graves' hyperthyroidism and ophthalmopathy. Amplification of TCR beta CDR3 regions used RNA as the template. When the TCR CDR3 underwent first-round RT-PCR, the HTBI primer set was used. TCRdb reprocessed the multiplex PCR reads with MiXCR, giving one entry per CDR3 protein. The data hold 620,000 or so distinct CDR3 sequences, with roughly 15% observed a single time. The sample comprised blood. All receptors come from a woman between 50 and 59 years old with Graves' ophthalmopathy.

Many counts were recorded for this clonotype. The CDR3 protein is CASSLWGPQSTEAFF. The CDR3 DNA reads TGTGCCAGCAGTTTATGGGGCCCCCAGAGCACTGAAGCTTTCTTT. The chain couples TRBV27 to TRBJ1-1; perhaps TRBD1 as D (5 bases). CDR3 size: 15 residues. Between the trimmed V and J ends, which lost 1 base and 4 bases, there was a span of 13 bases. Germline V gene lookup returns CDR1 MNHEY and CDR2 SMNVEV (reference sequence).

In this sample, this clonotype turned up many times. V and J are TRBV6-2 or TRBV6-3 and TRBJ2-1, with no clear D. The CDR3 length is 14 residues. Trimming took off 8 bases at V and 3 bases at J, with 14 bases between the two ends. The V gene's germline CDR1 is MNHEY and CDR2 SVGEGT. The CDR3, as DNA: TGTGCCAGCTCACTTATAGACGGCTACAATGAGCAGTTCTTC. Protein: CASSLIDGYNEQFF.

This clonotype was counted ten times or more. The gene calls are TRBV11-3 and TRBJ1-1; 9 bases agree with TRBD1. Trimming took 5 bases from V and 3 from J; bases not matched to a gene: 13. CDR1 and CDR2 (germline): SGHNT, YENEEA. The CDR3 loop spans 17 amino acids. In DNA, the CDR3 is TGTGCCAGCAGCCCATACGCATCCGGGACAGGGCACACTGAAGCTTTCTTT. It codes for CASSPYASGTGHTEAFF.

There are a few counts of this clonotype. For the CDR3, the DNA is TGTGCCAGCAGCTTAGTAGGACGGGTAGCGGGAGGTCTAAGGCAGTTCTTC. This sequence encodes CASSLVGRVAGGLRQFF. The chain links TRBV7-2 to TRBJ2-1, with TRBD2 matching over 10 bases. V lost 1 base to trimming and J lost 12 bases; unmatched junction nucleotides: 15. The CDR3 length is 17 residues. The germline V gene encodes CDR1 SGHTA and CDR2 FQGNSA.

CDR3: CASSGAGDSGNTIYF. DNA for the CDR3: TGTGCCAGCAGTGGAGCAGGGGATTCTGGAAACACCATATATTTT. The rearrangement uses TRBV6-2 or TRBV6-3 and TRBJ1-3; D may be TRBD1 (6 bases). This CDR3 contains 15 residues. CDR1 is MNHEY and CDR2 is SVGEGT in the germline V gene. Trimming removed 5 bases at V and 1 base at J, with 12 bases between.

This clonotype was found a few times. The chain has TRBV6-1 and TRBJ2-1, with 8 nucleotides matching TRBD2. Germline CDR1 is MNHNS and CDR2 is SASEGT. V shed 8 bases and J 6 bases; nucleotides not matched to a gene: 3. The CDR3 length is 12 residues. In DNA, the CDR3 is TGTGCCAGCGAGGGGACTAGCAATGAGCAGTTCTTC. Translated, it gives CASEGTSNEQFF.

A few counts support this clonotype. The rearrangement joins TRBV10-3 to TRBJ2-1; D is possibly TRBD1 (6 bases). CDR3 length equals 14 residues. V was cut by 2 bases and J by 3 bases, with 8 bases left in between. CDR1 and CDR2 from the germline V gene are ENHRY and SYGVKD. The CDR3 is CAISENRVYNEQFF. The CDR3 nucleotides read TGTGCCATCAGTGAGAACAGGGTCTACAATGAGCAGTTCTTC.

This clonotype occurred many times. The chain uses TRBV12-3 or TRBV12-4 and TRBJ1-2; 10 bases match TRBD1. CDR3 length: 14 amino acids. V trimming: 0 bases; J trimming: 7 bases; junction bases outside the gene matches: 2. CDR3 sequence: CASSLAGTGVGYTF. The CDR3 DNA reads TGTGCCAGCAGTTTAGCGGGGACAGGGGTTGGCTACACCTTC.

This clonotype was picked up many times. This sequence joins TRBV7-6 and TRBJ2-5; D gene uncertain. Germline V gives CDR1 SGHVS, CDR2 FNYEAQ. This CDR3 is built from 17 residues. V was trimmed by 3 bases and J by 2 bases, leaving 19 bases between them. The CDR3 nucleotides are TGTGCCAGCAGCTTCGCTTGGAGCAATACGAAGCAAGAGACCCAGTACTTC. Residues: CASSFAWSNTKQETQYF.

The chain combines TRBV19 with TRBJ2-1; TRBD2 aligns across 15 bases. The CDR3 totals 22 residues. Germline CDR1 is LNHDA and CDR2 is SQIVND (reference sequence). V gave up 6 bases and J gave up 4 bases; unmatched junction bases: 22. The CDR3 loop is CASRPSQGVTFGLAGGYNEQFF. In DNA, the CDR3 is TGTGCCAGTAGACCCAGCCAGGGGGTGACTTTTGGACTAGCGGGAGGGTACAATGAGCAGTTCTTC.

This clonotype was seen a handful of times. One junction end does not reproduce the germline sequence, and a read error may be involved. V gene TRBV7-2 combines with J gene TRBJ1-2; D is ambiguous. Germline V gene lookup returns CDR1 SGHTA and CDR2 FQGNSA. The CDR3 consists of 11 residues. The CDR3 sequence: CASSVAHGYTF. CDR3 sequence (DNA): TGTGCCAGCAGCGTAGCTCATGGCTACACCTTC.

In this sample, this clonotype turned up many times. CDR3 coding DNA: TGTGCCAGTAGGTCAGAGAGGGGTGGGAATCAGCCCCAGCATTTT. Protein sequence: CASRSERGGNQPQHF. This sequence joins TRBV19 and TRBJ1-5; possible D gene TRBD1, 5 bases. The CDR3 runs 15 residues. Per germline, CDR1 LNHDA and CDR2 SQIVND (reference sequence). Trimming pared 6 bases from V and 4 bases from J, leaving 16 bases between.

V and J are TRBV4-3 and TRBJ2-4, with D possibly being TRBD1 or TRBD2 (5 bases each). The CDR3 has 12 residues. Trimming removed 5 bases at V and 8 bases at J, with 10 bases between. Germline V gene data show CDR1 as LGHNA and CDR2 as YSLEER. CDR3 DNA: TGCGCCAGCAGCTCAGGGCGGGACATTCAGTACTTC. Its translation: CASSSGRDIQYF.

The table lists this clonotype with many counts. The chain employs TRBV10-3 and TRBJ2-7; TRBD2 aligns across 12 bases. After removal of 6 bases from V and 2 bases from J, the junction contained 8 bases not matched to a gene. The CDR3 extends over 16 amino acids. Looked up from germline, CDR1 is ENHRY and CDR2 is SYGVKD. The CDR3 spells CAIRNSSGRGAYEQYF. CDR3 DNA: TGTGCCATCAGGAACTCTAGCGGGAGGGGTGCCTACGAGCAGTACTTC.

In its sample, this clonotype was seen a few times. V and J are TRBV12-3 or TRBV12-4 and TRBJ1-1, with D perhaps matching TRBD1 (5 bases). V was clipped by 3 bases and J by 11 bases, with 16 bases between them. The CDR3 covers 13 residues. The CDR3 spells CASSFGKGKSAFF. For the CDR3, the DNA is TGTGCCAGCAGTTTTGGTAAGGGGAAGTCGGCTTTCTTT.

This clonotype was recorded many times. The chain couples TRBV7-9 to TRBJ2-7, with TRBD2 identical over 8 bases. This CDR3 contains 14 residues. CDR1 and CDR2 from the germline V gene are SEHNR and FQNEAQ (reference sequence). The J segment lost 7 bases and the V segment lost 5 bases, leaving 10 bases of the junction unmatched. CDR3 protein: CASSLSGGPREQYF. The CDR3 coding sequence is TGTGCCAGCAGCCTCTCGGGAGGGCCAAGGGAGCAGTACTTC.

In its sample, this clonotype was seen a few times. The chain links TRBV27 to TRBJ1-4, with no clear D. CDR3 length: 17 residues. The germline CDR1 and CDR2 sequences are MNHEY and SMNVEV (reference sequence). Trimming removed 6 bases from V and 2 bases from J, with 19 bases in between. CDR3 sequence reads: CASRLMGNPGTNEKLFF. As DNA, the CDR3 is TGTGCCAGCAGGCTGATGGGGAACCCGGGGACTAATGAAAAACTGTTTTTT.

This clonotype was picked up a small number of times. This rearrangement joins TRBV14 to TRBJ2-3; D is unresolved. V lost 1 base, J lost 0 bases, and 5 bases lay in between. The CDR3 has 14 amino acids. Germline values: CDR1 SGHDN, CDR2 FVKESK. CDR3 sequence reads: CASSQARSTDTQYF. DNA of the CDR3: TGTGCCAGCAGCCAAGCGCGCAGCACAGATACGCAGTATTTT. Together with reference TRBV14 and TRBJ2-3, the CDR3 gives the full variable domain: EAGVTQFPSHSVIEKGQTVTLRCDPISGHDNLYWYRRVMGKEIKFLLHFVKESKQDESGMPNNRFLAERTGGTYSTLKVQPAELEDSGVYFCASSQARSTDTQYFGPGTRLTVL.

This clonotype occurred a few times. J is TRBJ2-2 and V is TRBV6-4, with 10 positions matching TRBD2. The ends lost 6 bases at V and 9 bases at J; junction bases unmatched: 4. The CDR3 consists of 13 residues. The V gene's germline CDR1 is MRHNA and CDR2 SNTAGT. CDR3 residues: CASRGLADRELFF. CDR3 DNA sequence: TGTGCCAGCAGAGGACTAGCGGACAGGGAGCTGTTTTTT.

This clonotype was seen repeatedly, ten times or more. The genes are TRBV2 and TRBJ2-6; D is tentatively TRBD1 or TRBD2 (6 bases each). This CDR3 has 17 amino acids. Germline V CDR1 and CDR2: SNHLY, FYNNEI. Trimming left V 2 bases short and J 1 base short, with 12 bases between. The CDR3 protein is CASSESRGRSGANVLTF. CDR3 DNA sequence: TGTGCCAGCAGTGAATCGAGGGGGAGGTCTGGGGCCAACGTCCTGACTTTC.

A few counts support this clonotype. The chain links TRBV24-1 to TRBJ2-6, with 9 bases aligning to TRBD2. The CDR3 loop spans 20 amino acids. The germline V gene has CDR1 KGHDR and CDR2 SFDVKD. V shed 3 bases, J shed 4 bases, and the junction held 15 bases outside the gene matches. The chain's CDR3 is CATSDPWTSARGGGANVLTF. CDR3 in DNA: TGTGCCACCAGTGATCCCTGGACTAGCGCCAGGGGTGGGGGGGCCAACGTCCTGACTTTC.

V gene TRBV4-3 combines with J gene TRBJ2-7; tentatively, D is TRBD1 (5 bases). Germline V gene sequence: CDR1 LGHNA, CDR2 YSLEER. This CDR3 is built from 15 residues. Trimming cost V 0 bases and J 3 bases, with 12 bases left between them. The CDR3 loop reads CASSQDKTDNYEQYF. CDR3 DNA sequence: TGCGCCAGCAGCCAAGATAAGACAGACAACTACGAGCAGTACTTC.

Regarding this clonotype: Mismatch with germline at one junction end may stem from a read error. This chain joins TRBV7-9 and TRBJ2-1; 11 bases map to TRBD2. The CDR3 runs 17 residues. The germline V gene has CDR1 SEHNR and CDR2 FQNEAQ (reference sequence). CDR3 protein: CASSFIAGGPDLYEQFF. CDR3 coding DNA: TGTGCCAGCAGCTTCATAGCGGGAGGGCCGGATTTGTATGAACAGTTCTTC.

This clonotype was observed at least ten times. This chain uses TRBV7-9 with TRBJ2-5, with D perhaps matching TRBD1 (6 bases). The CDR3 has 15 residues. V was pared by 4 bases and J by 5 bases, with 17 bases between. Germline V CDR1 and CDR2: SEHNR, FQNEAQ (reference sequence). The CDR3 is CASSSVSGVEETQYF. The CDR3 nucleotides are TGTGCCAGCAGCTCCGTCTCAGGGGTCGAGGAGACCCAGTACTTC.

This clonotype was observed many times. The CDR3 loop is CASSQVFYEQYF. CDR3 nucleotide sequence: TGTGCCAGCAGCCAAGTGTTCTACGAGCAGTACTTC. The rearrangement joins TRBV14 to TRBJ2-7; no firm D call. CDR1 SGHDN and CDR2 FVKESK come from the germline V gene. The V end lost 1 base, the J end lost 3 bases, and 4 bases lay between the germline ends. This CDR3 comprises 12 residues.

This clonotype has a handful of counts. The V and J genes are TRBV6-5 and TRBJ1-5, with D uncertain. The CDR3 sequence is 14 residues long. With 4 bases removed from V and 0 bases from J, the gap between germline ends came to 7 bases. Germline V gene lookup returns CDR1 MNHEY and CDR2 SVGAGI. CDR3 loop: CASSFTNSNQPQHF. The CDR3 region has the DNA TGTGCCAGCAGTTTCACAAATAGCAATCAGCCCCAGCATTTT.

J is TRBJ1-1 and V is TRBV6-2 or TRBV6-3, with 9 bases aligning to TRBD1. The ends lost 6 bases at V and 12 bases at J; junction bases unmatched: 11. Germline CDR1 MNHEY, CDR2 SVGEGT. The CDR3 spans 13 residues. CDR3 DNA sequence: TGTGCCAGCAGCCCACGCTGGGACAGGGCAACTTTCTTT. Translated: CASSPRWDRATFF.